This TCR beta chain was obtained from a study of CD8 T cells in Susac syndrome. The V gene's germline CDR1 is LGHNA and CDR2 YSLEER. V gave up 0 bases and J gave up 4 bases, with 13 bases separating them. There are 15 residues in the CDR3. Random hexamers were used to reverse transcribe an amount of about 0.5 to 1 ug RNA. TCRdb analysed the immunoSEQ multiplex PCR reads with MiXCR anew, one entry per CDR3 protein. The data show about 300,000 distinct CDR3 sequences, roughly 85% seen once. This receptor was identified in a human donor with multiple sclerosis. Material: CD8+ T cells from PBMCs. The chain carries TRBV4-3 and TRBJ2-7, with TRBD2 as a possible D gene (6 bases). CDR3: CASSQDSVGGYEQYF. The CDR3 coding sequence is TGCGCCAGCAGCCAAGATTCAGTAGGAGGGTACGAGCAGTACTTC.